The 32 T cell receptor beta chains listed next were all sequenced from one sample in a study of blood T cell repertoires in COVID-19. Sequencing used immunoSEQ multiplex PCR; TCRdb keeps in-frame clones, though not all of them. In the table there are 150,000 to 200,000 clones, approximately 79% of which are singletons. What was sequenced was peripheral blood. These receptors all come from a woman of 80 years or more with acute or convalescent COVID-19.

The chain uses TRBV20-1 and TRBJ2-1; 7 bases line up with TRBD2. Germline V lookup: CDR1 DFQATT, CDR2 SNEGSKA (reference sequence). Germline trimming cut 3 bases from V and 14 bases from J; bases unmatched to any gene: 7. The CDR3 is made up of 11 amino acids. The CDR3, as DNA: TGCAGTGCTAGCGGGAGGACCGAGGAGTTCTTC. Its translation: CSASGRTEEFF.

This clone was observed a few times. V usage is TRBV6-2 or TRBV6-3 and J usage is TRBJ2-1, with TRBD1 identical over 7 bases. CDR3 length: 14 amino acids. V trimming: 2 bases; J trimming: 4 bases; junction bases outside the gene matches: 2. Per the germline V gene, CDR1 is MNHEY and CDR2 is SVGEGT. CDR3 loop: CASSYEGAYNEQFF. CDR3 DNA sequence: TGTGCCAGCAGTTACGAGGGGGCGTACAATGAGCAGTTCTTC.

The J gene is TRBJ1-1, the V gene TRBV7-2; a weak D match, TRBD1 (6 bases). Trimming took off 5 bases at V and 1 base at J, with 14 bases between the two ends. This CDR3 spans 15 amino acids. Looked up from germline, CDR1 is SGHTA and CDR2 is FQGNSA. The CDR3 region is CASSPPGHTNTEAFF. In nucleotides, the CDR3 is TGTGCCAGCAGCCCCCCGGGACATACGAACACTGAAGCTTTCTTT.

The CDR3: CASSLGSLGGTEAFF. As DNA, the CDR3 is TGCGCCAGCAGCTTGGGGTCTCTGGGAGGGACTGAAGCTTTCTTT. V is TRBV5-1 and J is TRBJ1-1, with no clear D. Germline V gives CDR1 SGHRS, CDR2 YFSETQ. This CDR3 region has 15 residues. Trimming cost V 0 bases and J 5 bases, with 14 bases left between them.

The genes are TRBV30 and TRBJ2-2; D possibly corresponds to TRBD2 (6 bases). This CDR3 is built from 15 residues. V was shortened by 5 bases and J by 0 bases, with 13 bases between the two germline ends. From germline, CDR1 is GTSNPN and CDR2 SVGIG (reference sequence). As DNA, the CDR3 is TGTGCCTGGCTCCCGCTAGCGACGAACACCGGGGAGCTGTTTTTT. Residues: CAWLPLATNTGELFF. The variable domain in full, with the rest retrieved from reference TRBV30 and TRBJ2-2, is SQTIHQWPATLVQPVGSPLSLECTVEGTSNPNLYWYRQAAGRGLQLLFYSVGIGQISSEVPQNLSASRPQDRQFILSSKKLLLSDSGFYLCAWLPLATNTGELFFGEGSRLTVL.

This clone has at least ten counts. This chain joins TRBV5-6 and TRBJ1-3, with D possibly TRBD1 on 5 matching bases. This CDR3 contains 13 residues. Germline V gene data show CDR1 as SGHDT and CDR2 as YYEEEE. The V and J ends lost 6 bases and 9 bases respectively, with 16 bases between them. CDR3 residues: CASMGRDPRTIYF. Written as DNA, the CDR3 is TGTGCCAGCATGGGGCGGGACCCCCGCACCATATATTTT.

V and J are TRBV30 and TRBJ1-6, with D perhaps TRBD1 (6 bases). The CDR3 runs 14 residues. V lost 0 bases, J lost 9 bases, and 12 bases lay in between. Per germline, CDR1 GTSNPN and CDR2 SVGIG (reference sequence). The CDR3 nucleotides are TGTGCCTGGAGTGTGGGGGGGCGAGCTTCACCCCTCCACTTT. This translates into CAWSVGGRASPLHF.

This clone was detected a few times. The genes are TRBV6-5 and TRBJ2-5, with 9 bases aligning to TRBD2. J was trimmed by 5 bases and V by 6 bases; bases with no gene match: 7. Germline CDR1 and CDR2: MNHEY and SVGAGI. The CDR3 is made up of 14 amino acids. DNA of the CDR3: TGTGCCAGCAGGGAGGGACTAGCCGGCGAGACCCAGTACTTC. Amino acids: CASREGLAGETQYF.

This sequence joins TRBV5-1 and TRBJ1-2, with D possibly matching TRBD1 (5 bases). Trimming removed 2 bases at V and 4 bases at J, with 9 bases between. Germline CDR1 reads SGHRS; CDR2 reads YFSETQ. The CDR3 extends over 13 amino acids. This chain's CDR3 is CASSFPGSYGYTF. The CDR3 DNA reads as TGCGCCAGCAGCTTTCCAGGGTCCTATGGCTACACCTTC.

CDR3 protein: CASSRLPGQANTEAFF. Written as DNA, the CDR3 is TGTGCCAGCAGTAGGCTTCCGGGACAGGCGAACACTGAAGCTTTCTTT. This rearrangement joins TRBV28 to TRBJ1-1; 8 nucleotides line up with TRBD1. The CDR3 contains 16 residues. V shed 5 bases, J shed 1 base, and the junction held 9 bases outside the gene matches. Germline-derived CDR1 and CDR2 are MDHEN and SYDVKM.

V is TRBV5-4 and J is TRBJ2-1; the D is unclear. V gave up 0 bases and J gave up 0 bases, with 10 bases separating them. The germline CDR1 and CDR2 sequences are SGHNT and YYREEE (reference sequence). This CDR3 has 16 residues. The DNA for the CDR3 is TGTGCCAGCAGCTTGGCGGTACTTAGCTCCTACAATGAGCAGTTCTTC. Translating gives CASSLAVLSSYNEQFF.

There are a few counts of this clone. The J gene is TRBJ2-1, the V gene TRBV4-3, with 7 nucleotides matching TRBD1. The germline V gene encodes CDR1 LGHNA and CDR2 YSLEER. V shed 6 bases, J shed 3 bases, and the junction held 5 bases outside the gene matches. This CDR3 spans 14 amino acids. The CDR3, as DNA: TGCGCCAGCAGAGGGACAGAGAACTACAATGAGCAGTTCTTC. Its translation: CASRGTENYNEQFF.

This clone was recorded many times. This rearrangement joins TRBV7-9 to TRBJ2-3; D gene ambiguous. CDR1 is SEHNR and CDR2 is FQNEAQ in the germline V gene (reference sequence). This CDR3 region has 12 residues. Between the trimmed V and J ends, which lost 4 bases and 3 bases, there was a span of 5 bases. The CDR3 DNA reads as TGTGCCAGCAGCTCCGCGACAGATACGCAGTATTTT. Its protein product is CASSSATDTQYF.

The chain has TRBV7-2 and TRBJ1-2; 7 positions match TRBD1. This CDR3 region has 15 residues. Germline loops: CDR1 SGHTA, CDR2 FQGNSA. The V gene end was trimmed by 3 bases and the J gene end by 0 bases; junction bases not matched to a gene: 4. This chain's CDR3 is CASSFTGVSNYGYTF. The CDR3 DNA is TGTGCCAGCAGCTTCACAGGGGTTTCTAACTATGGCTACACCTTC.

This sequence joins TRBV29-1 and TRBJ2-5; D call uncertain. The length of the CDR3 is 13 residues. The germline gives CDR1 SQVTM, CDR2 ANQGSEA. V was shortened by 4 bases and J by 5 bases, with 14 bases between the two germline ends. In DNA, the CDR3 is TGCAGCGTTGTTTACACCCGAATGGAGACCCAGTACTTC. Its translation: CSVVYTRMETQYF.

The chain recombines TRBV28 with TRBJ2-3, with 8 bases identical to TRBD1. The CDR3 covers 11 residues. Losses at the gene ends were 6 bases for V and 11 bases for J; bases not matched to a gene: 4. CDR1 MDHEN and CDR2 SYDVKM come from the germline V gene. In nucleotides, the CDR3 is TGTGCCAGCAGATTTACAGGGGGGCAGTATTTT. Translated, it gives CASRFTGGQYF.

This clone appeared once. The chain joins TRBV5-4 to TRBJ2-3, with TRBD2 matching 11 bases. This CDR3 spans 17 amino acids. The germline CDR1 and CDR2 sequences are SGHNT and YYREEE (reference sequence). The J segment lost 3 bases and the V segment lost 5 bases, leaving 11 bases of the junction unmatched. The CDR3 DNA reads TGTGCCAGCAGTTTTAGCGGGAGGGGAGGGGGAACAGATACGCAGTATTTT. It codes for CASSFSGRGGGTDTQYF.

This clone showed up just a few times. The V call is TRBV3-1 (or the pseudogene TRBV3-2), the J call TRBJ2-1; 10 bases agree with TRBD2. The CDR3 runs 14 residues. With V trimmed by 3 bases and J by 12 bases, 8 bases remained unmatched. Germline lookup yields CDR1 LGHDT and CDR2 YNNKEL (reference sequence). The CDR3 nucleotides are TGTGCCAGCAGCCAGGCCTTAGCGGGAGGTAGGCAGTTCTTC. Its protein is CASSQALAGGRQFF.

V gene TRBV2 combines with J gene TRBJ2-2; 7 bases match TRBD1. This CDR3 has 16 amino acids. V trimming: 8 bases; J trimming: 0 bases; junction bases outside the gene matches: 9. CDR1 is SNHLY and CDR2 is FYNNEI in the germline V gene. The CDR3 region has the DNA TGTGCCAGCTTACGTGAGACAGGGTCGAACACCGGGGAGCTGTTTTTT. It codes for CASLRETGSNTGELFF.

This clone was observed a single time. In nucleotides, the CDR3 is TGTGCCTGGAGTTATGTGAACACTGAAGCTTTCTTT. Its translation: CAWSYVNTEAFF. The chain is built from TRBV30 and TRBJ1-1; D unresolved. The CDR3 length is 12 residues. In germline, CDR1 is GTSNPN, CDR2 SVGIG (reference sequence). Trimming removed 2 bases at V and 0 bases at J, with 4 bases between. Full variable domain (outside the CDR3, taken from reference TRBV30 and TRBJ1-1): SQTIHQWPATLVQPVGSPLSLECTVEGTSNPNLYWYRQAAGRGLQLLFYSVGIGQISSEVPQNLSASRPQDRQFILSSKKLLLSDSGFYLCAWSYVNTEAFFGQGTRLTVV.

The CDR3 spells CASSKLVLLGLATNEQFF. CDR3 nucleotides: TGTGCCAGCAGCAAACTGGTCCTCCTGGGACTAGCCACCAATGAGCAGTTCTTC. The chain uses TRBV21-1 and TRBJ2-1; the table calls TRBD2, which could not be checked here. TRBV21-1 is listed as a pseudogene. The CDR3 has 18 amino acids.

The chain has TRBV30 and TRBJ1-5, with D perhaps matching TRBD1 (6 bases). The CDR3 length is 14 residues. The germline V gene encodes CDR1 GTSNPN and CDR2 SVGIG (reference sequence). With 1 base removed from V and 5 bases from J, the gap between germline ends came to 12 bases. This chain's CDR3 is CAWSATGGYQPQHF. The CDR3 DNA follows: TGTGCCTGGAGTGCGACAGGCGGGTATCAGCCCCAGCATTTT.

This clone was counted once. The rearrangement joins TRBV7-6 to TRBJ2-2; weak D call: TRBD2 (5 bases). This CDR3 has 16 residues. The V and J ends lost 1 base and 1 base respectively, with 10 bases between them. Looked up from germline, CDR1 is SGHVS and CDR2 is FNYEAQ. The CDR3 DNA is TGTGCCAGCAGCTTAGTTACGGCGGGGAACACCGGGGAGCTGTTTTTT. Its protein is CASSLVTAGNTGELFF. The variable domain in full, completed from reference TRBV7-6 and TRBJ2-2, reads GAGVSQSPRYKVTKRGQDVALRCDPISGHVSLYWYRQALGQGPEFLTYFNYEAQQDKSGLPNDRFSAERPEGSISTLTIQRTEQRDSAMYRCASSLVTAGNTGELFFGEGSRLTVL.

The genes are TRBV6-6 and TRBJ2-3; unclear D gene. The CDR3 length is 15 residues. Germline CDR1 MNHNY, CDR2 SVGAGI (reference sequence). Trimming shortened V by 2 bases and J by 4 bases, and 13 bases separated the two germline ends. CDR3 in amino acids: CASSYGLVWADTQYF. For the CDR3, the DNA is TGTGCCAGCAGTTACGGGCTCGTATGGGCAGATACGCAGTATTTT.

This clone was counted a few times. Here the CDR3 reads CAAGSGQLPYEQYF. The CDR3 bases are TGTGCCGCCGGGTCGGGACAGTTACCCTACGAGCAGTACTTC. The chain links TRBV10-3 to TRBJ2-7; 7 nucleotides agree with TRBD1. Trimming removed 11 bases from V and 2 bases from J; junction bases left unmatched: 12. The CDR3 is made up of 14 amino acids. Looked up from germline, CDR1 is ENHRY and CDR2 is SYGVKD.

V gene TRBV13 combines with J gene TRBJ1-3; D remains unclear. V lost 6 bases and J 0 bases, leaving 6 bases between the germline ends. CDR1 is PRHDT and CDR2 is FYEKMQ in the germline V gene (reference sequence). The CDR3 is made up of 13 amino acids. The CDR3 loop reads CASSHSSGNTIYF. DNA of the CDR3: TGTGCCAGCAGTCACAGCTCTGGAAACACCATATATTTT.

Only a few counts were recorded for this clone. This chain uses TRBV7-8 with TRBJ2-3; 15 nucleotides line up with TRBD2. Germline CDR1 SGHVS, CDR2 FQNEAQ. The CDR3 sequence is 15 residues long. The CDR3 bases are TGTGCGACCGGGACTAGCGGGGGGAGCACAGATACGCAGTATTTT. It codes for CATGTSGGSTDTQYF.

This sequence joins TRBV6-5 and TRBJ2-5; tentatively, D is TRBD2 (6 bases). The germline V and J ends were trimmed by 7 bases and 5 bases, with 17 bases remaining between them. The CDR3 length is 14 residues. Germline CDR1 and CDR2: MNHEY and SVGAGI. Here the CDR3 reads CASTNRPEGETQYF. The CDR3 bases are TGTGCCAGCACCAACCGCCCGGAGGGGGAGACCCAGTACTTC.

This chain joins TRBV28 and TRBJ2-7; D is unclear. V was shortened by 2 bases and J by 1 base, with 18 bases between the two germline ends. From germline, CDR1 is MDHEN and CDR2 SYDVKM. CDR3 length: 17 amino acids. As DNA, the CDR3 is TGTGCCAGCAGTTTACATAGGAACAGCCGTACTTCCTACGAGCAGTACTTC. It encodes CASSLHRNSRTSYEQYF.

With respect to this clone: Its ends do not fully match the called genes, so a read error is possible. Within the sample, other DNA sequences also encode this same CDR3. The chain uses TRBV18 and TRBJ1-5, with 10 bases identical to TRBD1. The CDR3 contains 16 residues. The germline V gene encodes CDR1 KGHSH and CDR2 LQKENI. CDR3 amino acids: CASSRGQGEFNQPQHF. For the CDR3, the DNA is TGTGCTAGCTCACGCGGACAGGGGGAGTTCAATCAGCCCCAGCATTTT.

This clone has only a few counts. The V gene is TRBV28, the J gene TRBJ2-3; weak D call: TRBD2 (5 bases). This CDR3 region has 13 residues. In germline, CDR1 is MDHEN, CDR2 SYDVKM. V was shortened by 6 bases and J by 6 bases, with 13 bases between the two germline ends. CDR3 sequence (DNA): TGTGCCAGCAGAAGAACCGGCGGGGATACGCAGTATTTT. It codes for CASRRTGGDTQYF. The variable domain in full, with the rest retrieved from reference TRBV28 and TRBJ2-3, is DVKVTQSSRYLVKRTGEKVFLECVQDMDHENMFWYRQDPGLGLRLIYFSYDVKMKEKGDIPEGYSVSREKKERFSLILESASTNQTSMYLCASRRTGGDTQYFGPGTRLTVL.

V and J are TRBV7-2 and TRBJ2-3; 10 bases are shared with TRBD2. The CDR3 runs 17 residues. V gave up 1 base and J gave up 8 bases; unmatched junction bases: 12. Germline CDR1 and CDR2: SGHTA and FQGNSA. CDR3 sequence reads: CASSLGRPAGGLGTQYF. The CDR3 DNA is TGTGCCAGCAGCTTAGGCAGGCCAGCGGGAGGGCTCGGTACGCAGTATTTT.